This T cell receptor beta chain is drawn from a study of blood T cells in healthy people across ages. Combining a sample-barcoded 5' primer with a J-beta primer mix, a second PCR ran for about 7 to 12 cycles. The template-switch adaptor was a 5' adaptor with 12 random nucleotides. It tagged each cDNA molecule. MiXCR was run by TCRdb on the 5' RACE reads, yielding one entry per CDR3 protein. The sample holds fewer than 800,000 distinct CDR3 sequences, approximately 21% seen once. This clonotype turned up a few times. Germline CDR1 reads SGDLS; CDR2 reads YYNGEE. V lost 3 bases to trimming and J lost 6 bases; unmatched junction nucleotides: 5. This CDR3 is 15 amino acids long.

Specimen: blood. The sequence came from an older man in good health. The chain is built from TRBV9 and TRBJ2-1; 11 bases map to TRBD2. The CDR3 region is CASSATSGSLNEQFF. In nucleotides, the CDR3 is TGTGCCAGCAGCGCAACTAGCGGGAGTCTCAATGAGCAGTTCTTC. The complete variable domain, with remaining parts taken from reference TRBV9 and TRBJ2-1, reads DSGVTQTPKHLITATGQRVTLRCSPRSGDLSVYWYQQSLDQGLQFLIQYYNGEERAKGNILERFSAQQFPDLHSELNLSSLELGDSALYFCASSATSGSLNEQFFGPGTRLTVL.